Listed below are T cell receptor beta chains from one sample, sequenced in a study of T cells in Graves' hyperthyroidism and ophthalmopathy. Each CDR3 protein is one row after TCRdb ran MiXCR on the multiplex PCR reads. Of under 650,000 distinct CDR3 sequences in the sample, roughly 17% are singletons; the top ten hold 3.8%. Sequencing input: blood. Source of these receptors: a woman in her 30s with Graves' hyperthyroidism. The CDR3 runs from the conserved cysteine through the conserved F or W. The order of the fields is clone size, D gene, V gene, J gene, CDR3 DNA, CDR3 protein. D genes are given only for firm matches. Clone size is shown for a subset of rows, as once, few, many or a class of expanded clone.

many,TRBD1,TRBV5-1,TRBJ2-7,TGCGCCAGCAGCCTCCGACAGGGCGAGGGCGAGCAGTACTTC,CASSLRQGEGEQYF
few,TRBD1,TRBV27,TRBJ2-5,TGTGCCAGCAGTTTATCGGGTACGGCAGGGGGTGACCAGGGGACCCAGTACTTC,CASSLSGTAGGDQGTQYF
few,TRBD2,TRBV5-1,TRBJ2-1,TGCGCCAGCAGCGCCGGACTAGCGGGAGTGCTTGTCCATGAGCAGTTCTTC,CASSAGLAGVLVHEQFF
few,-,TRBV5-1,TRBJ2-7,TGCGCCAGCAGCCCACCCTCCGCGGGACAGTACTTTTACGAGCAGTACTTC,CASSPPSAGQYFYEQYF
few,TRBD1,TRBV4-2,TRBJ2-7,TGTGCCAGCAGCCAAGATCTTCCCGGCAGGGGGTTCGAGCAGTACTTC,CASSQDLPGRGFEQYF
many,-,TRBV20-1,TRBJ1-4,TGCAGTGCTGGGGACACGAATGAAAAACTGTTTTTT,CSAGDTNEKLFF
-,TRBD1,TRBV5-4,TRBJ1-2,TGTGCCAGCAGCGATGGGACAGGGGTCTATGGCTACACCTTC,CASSDGTGVYGYTF
many,TRBD1,TRBV30,TRBJ2-3,TGTGCCTGGAGTCCGGGACAGAGCACAGATACGCAGTATTTT,CAWSPGQSTDTQYF
few,-,TRBV30,TRBJ2-7,TGTGCCTGGAGTGCCGGGCTGGGGGGCTACGAGCAGTACTTC,CAWSAGLGGYEQYF
-,-,TRBV7-8,TRBJ1-4,TGTGCCAGCAGCGCCTCAGGCAGGACGACTAATGAAAAACTGTTTTTT,CASSASGRTTNEKLFF
many,TRBD2,TRBV7-9,TRBJ2-1,TGTGCCAGCAGCTTAGACCCTAGCGGGAGACCTCGCAATGAGCAGTTCTTC,CASSLDPSGRPRNEQFF
many,-,TRBV20-1,TRBJ2-3,TGCAGTGCTAGGGAGGGGAGTGCAGATACGCAGTATTTT,CSAREGSADTQYF
-,TRBD2,TRBV11-2,TRBJ2-1,TGTGCCAGCAGCCCACTCCTAGCGGGATACAATGAGCAGTTCTTC,CASSPLLAGYNEQFF
few,-,TRBV10-1,TRBJ2-2,TGCGCCAGCAGTGAGTCCGAAATCAACACCGGGGAGCTGTTTTTT,CASSESEINTGELFF
many,-,TRBV28,TRBJ1-5,TGTGCCAGCGGTGTAGGTTGGGGGCGGAGCAATCAGCCCCAGCATTTT,CASGVGWGRSNQPQHF
many,-,TRBV27,TRBJ1-2,TGTGCCAGCAGTTTACTTATGCTGGGGGTAAACTATGGCTACACCTTC,CASSLLMLGVNYGYTF
-,-,TRBV20-1,TRBJ2-7,TGCAGTGCTCTTTGGACGGACCCCTACGAGCAGTACTTC,CSALWTDPYEQYF
many,TRBD2,TRBV18,TRBJ2-7,TGTGCCAGCTCAGTGCCGGGACTAGCGGGAGACGAGCAGTACTTC,CASSVPGLAGDEQYF
few,-,TRBV27,TRBJ1-2,TGTGCCAGCAGCCCTCTGGGGGCCTATGGCTACACCTTC,CASSPLGAYGYTF
many,TRBD1,TRBV6-1,TRBJ2-7,TGTGCCAGCAGTCGGGACAGCCTCTACGAGCAGTACTTC,CASSRDSLYEQYF
many,TRBD2,TRBV12-3/TRBV12-4,TRBJ2-3,TGTGCCAGCAGTTTTGGAGCGGGAGCAGATACGCAGTATTTT,CASSFGAGADTQYF
few,TRBD1,TRBV20-1,TRBJ2-5,TGCAGTGCTCTCCAGACAGGGGCCTTCCAAGAGACCCAGTACTTC,CSALQTGAFQETQYF
few,-,TRBV9,TRBJ2-7,TGTGCCAGCAGCGCCTCGGGGGATTACGAGCAGTACTTC,CASSASGDYEQYF
-,TRBD1,TRBV28,TRBJ2-6,TGTGCCAGCAGTTTACAGGGGGACGTCCTGACTTTC,CASSLQGDVLTF
-,-,TRBV20-1,TRBJ2-2,TGCAGTGCTAGAGATCGGTGGAGAATGGGGACCGGGGAGCTGTTTTTT,CSARDRWRMGTGELFF
-,-,TRBV27,TRBJ1-2,TGTGCCAGCAGTTTGACCATTAACTATGGCTACACCTTC,CASSLTINYGYTF
-,-,TRBV7-9,TRBJ1-1,TGTGCCAGCAGCTTAGAACTCAAGGCTTTCTTT,CASSLELKAFF
-,TRBD2,TRBV5-1,TRBJ2-7,TGCGCCAGCAGCTCCATCGGGGGGTACGAGCAGTACTTC,CASSSIGGYEQYF
few,-,TRBV11-2,TRBJ2-1,TGTGCCAGCAGCTCCTTAGCGGAAGAGCAGTTCTTC,CASSSLAEEQFF
few,-,TRBV29-1,TRBJ2-1,TGCAGCGGCGCCTGCCAGGGCTCCCGTATCCTCTACAATGAGCAGTTCTTC,CSGACQGSRILYNEQFF
few,TRBD1,TRBV6-1,TRBJ1-6,TGTGCCAGCAGTGAACAGGGGGCGCTAAATAATTCACCCCTCCACTTT,CASSEQGALNNSPLHF
many,-,TRBV27,TRBJ1-2,TGTGCCAGCAGTTTCATCCCGGACAGTGGCCATAACTATGGCTACACCTTC,CASSFIPDSGHNYGYTF
many,-,TRBV3-1,TRBJ1-1,TGTGCCAGCAGCCCCCTCAAAGGCACTGAAGCTTTCTTT,CASSPLKGTEAFF
few,TRBD2,TRBV6-1,TRBJ2-3,TGTGCCAGCAGTTCACATACTAGCGGGAGCCCCACAGATACGCAGTATTTT,CASSSHTSGSPTDTQYF
few,-,TRBV20-1,TRBJ2-2,TGCAGTGCTTCCAGGGGGGATAGGTCATACACCGGGGAGCTGTTTTTT,CSASRGDRSYTGELFF
many,TRBD2,TRBV7-2,TRBJ2-7,TGTGCCAGCAACTCCCACTCGACTAGCGGGAACTACGAGCAGTACTTC,CASNSHSTSGNYEQYF
-,TRBD2,TRBV7-2,TRBJ2-7,TGTGCCAGCAGCTTAGGGGGACTATACTACGAGCAGTACTTC,CASSLGGLYYEQYF
many,-,TRBV28,TRBJ2-7,TGTGCCAGCAGTCTTCCAACCAGCTCCTACGAGCAGTACTTC,CASSLPTSSYEQYF
many,-,TRBV20-1,TRBJ2-7,TGCAGTGCTAGAGATTCGGGGGACCGGCTCAGCTCCTACGAGCAGTACTTC,CSARDSGDRLSSYEQYF
many,-,TRBV12-3/TRBV12-4,TRBJ1-2,TGTGCCAGCAGCGTCGTTGGGCAGATATATGGCTACACCTTC,CASSVVGQIYGYTF
-,-,TRBV7-8,TRBJ2-6,TGTGCCAGCAGCTTAGAGTCGGGAAACTCTGGGGCCAACGTCCTGACTTTC,CASSLESGNSGANVLTF
many,-,TRBV6-4,TRBJ2-1,TGTGCCAGCAGTGACTCGAGCAATGAGCAGTTCTTC,CASSDSSNEQFF
few,-,TRBV16,TRBJ1-3,TGTGCCAGCAGCCAATATGACAGCTACTCTGGAAACACCATATATTTT,CASSQYDSYSGNTIYF
few,-,TRBV7-9,TRBJ2-3,TGTGCCAGCAGCGATACTAATACGCAGTATTTT,CASSDTNTQYF
many,TRBD1,TRBV28,TRBJ2-7,TGTGCCAGCAGTTACCGGGACAGGGGTATTAAGAAGTACTTC,CASSYRDRGIKKYF
many,TRBD2,TRBV27,TRBJ2-1,TGTGCCAGCAGTGTGGGACTAGCCTACAATGAGCAGTTCTTC,CASSVGLAYNEQFF
-,TRBD1,TRBV5-8,TRBJ1-1,TGTGCCAGCAGCTTGTTCTCAGGGGGGTCGAACACTGAAGCTTTCTTT,CASSLFSGGSNTEAFF
few,-,TRBV5-6,TRBJ2-7,TGTGCCAGCAGCTTAAGTCTATTATACGAGCAGTACTTC,CASSLSLLYEQYF
many,TRBD1,TRBV20-1,TRBJ1-1,TGCAGTGCGCCCAAGACAGGGGGGTACACTGAAGCTTTCTTT,CSAPKTGGYTEAFF
few,-,TRBV9,TRBJ2-3,TGTGCCAGCAGCCCTCGGGACCCGCGTGGGGCAGGGGATACGCAGTATTTT,CASSPRDPRGAGDTQYF
many,-,TRBV6-1,TRBJ1-5,TGTGCCAGCAGTTTGTCGGAGCCTGATCAGCCCCAGCATTTT,CASSLSEPDQPQHF
-,-,TRBV19,TRBJ1-6,TGTGCCAGTAGTACAGGGTATTCACCCCTCCACTTT,CASSTGYSPLHF
few,-,TRBV29-1,TRBJ1-1,TGCAGCGTTGAAGATTGGGCGGGGAACACTGAAGCTTTCTTT,CSVEDWAGNTEAFF